The rows below give T cell receptor beta chains drawn from one sample of a study of tumor and adjacent non-tumor tissue in lung cancer. MiXCR, applied by TCRdb to the multiplex PCR reads, yields one record per CDR3 protein. The sample yields more than 85,000 distinct CDR3 sequences, roughly two thirds seen once. The sequencing input was distant non-tumor lung tissue. These TCRs come from a man in his sixties with non-small cell lung cancer. CDR3s include the opening cysteine and the closing phenylalanine or tryptophan. Each record gives: CDR3 length, clone size, V gene, J gene, D gene, CDR3 DNA, CDR3 protein. D genes are given only for firm matches. Clone size is stated in some rows and not others, as once, few, many or a class when expanded.

>18|many|TRBV13|TRBJ2-1|TRBD2
TGTGCCAGCAGCTTTCTTCTAGCGGGGGGTTCCTCCTACAATGAGCAGTTCTTC
CASSFLLAGGSSYNEQFF
>17|NA|TRBV10-2|TRBJ2-6|NA
TGCGCCAGCAGTGAAGCCGGGTGGACCTCTGGGGCCAACGTCTTAACTTTC
CASSEAGWTSGANVLTF
>15|many|TRBV28|TRBJ2-2|NA
TGTGCCAGCAGTACCTCGACAGGCTACACCGGGGAGCTGTTTTTT
CASSTSTGYTGELFF
>12|NA|TRBV7-9|TRBJ2-3|TRBD1
TGTGCCAGTGGACAGGGAACAGATACGCACTATTTT
CASGQGTDTHYF
>14|once|TRBV20-1|TRBJ2-2|TRBD1
TGCAGTGCTTGGGGACAGGACAACACCGAGGAGCTGTTTTTT
CSAWGQDNTEELFF
>14|many|TRBV6-6|TRBJ1-6|TRBD1
TGTGCCAGCACTCCGACAGGGAAAAGCTCACCCCTCCACTTT
CASTPTGKSSPLHF
>16|NA|TRBV12-3/TRBV12-4|TRBJ1-1|NA
TGTGCCAGCAGTCCCCGACGGGGACGGAAGAACACTGAAGTTTTCTTT
CASSPRRGRKNTEVFF
>14|NA|TRBV12-3/TRBV12-4|TRBJ2-5|TRBD1
TGTGTCAGCAGAAGCCCGGGACAGCAAGAGATCCAGTACTTC
CVSRSPGQQEIQYF
>12|NA|TRBV12-3/TRBV12-4|TRBJ2-1|NA
TGTGCCGGCAGCCGGACCAACAATGAGCGGTTCTTC
CAGSRTNNERFF
>15|many|TRBV12-3/TRBV12-4|TRBJ2-1|TRBD2
TGTGCCAGCAGTCTTAGCGGGGGCCCCCGGGGTGAGCAGTTCTTC
CASSLSGGPRGEQFF
>13|NA|TRBV11-3|TRBJ1-5|NA
TGTGCCGGCAGCCCGGGATCCGACCAGCCCCAGCATTTT
CAGSPGSDQPQHF
>15|NA|TRBV12-3/TRBV12-4|TRBJ1-5|NA
TGTGCCAGCAGCCCCGCCGGGGTTGGTAATCGGCCCCAGCATTTT
CASSPAGVGNRPQHF
>15|NA|TRBV11-2|TRBJ2-1|NA
TGTGCCAGCAGCAGATCGACTAGTGGTCTCAATGAGCAGTTCTTC
CASSRSTSGLNEQFF
>16|NA|TRBV6-6|TRBJ1-1|TRBD1
TGTGTCAGCAGTCCGCACAGGGGGGAGAGAGACACTGAAGCTTCCTTT
CVSSPHRGERDTEASF
>12|many|TRBV28|TRBJ2-2|NA
TGTGCCAGCACCACAAGCACCGGGGAGCTGTTTTTT
CASTTSTGELFF
>14|NA|TRBV6-2/TRBV6-3|TRBJ2-7|NA
TGTGCCAGCAGGGGGGTGCTTAACTCCTACGAGCAGTACTTT
CASRGVLNSYEQYF
>15|NA|TRBV11-2|TRBJ2-1|NA
TGTGCCAGCAGCCTATACGGGAGTTCTTACAATGAGCAGTTCTTC
CASSLYGSSYNEQFF
>13|many|TRBV29-1|TRBJ2-1|TRBD2
TGCAGCGTCTCAGCGGGGTTCTACAATGAGCAGTTCTTC
CSVSAGFYNEQFF
>11|NA|TRBV24-1|TRBJ2-1|NA
TGTGCCACCTCCCGGAGGGACCAGCAGTTCTTC
CATSRRDQQFF
>20|many|TRBV6-2/TRBV6-3|TRBJ1-1|TRBD1
TGTGCCAGCAGTTACCGGTGGACTCCGGGACAGGGAGGTTTAAAGACTGAAGCTTTCTTT
CASSYRWTPGQGGLKTEAFF
>14|NA|TRBV11-3|TRBJ1-1|NA
TGTGTCAGCAGCTCGACAGGAGCCTACACTGAAGCTTTCTTT
CVSSSTGAYTEAFF
>15|NA|TRBV6-6|TRBJ2-7|NA
TGTGCCAGCAGGAACGTAAGGGTCATCCGCTACGAGCAGTACTTC
CASRNVRVIRYEQYF
>11|few|TRBV7-9|TRBJ2-7|NA
TGTGCCAGCAGCCCAGGGGTGGGGCAGTACTTC
CASSPGVGQYF
>14|NA|TRBV5-1|TRBJ1-1|NA
TGCGCCAGCAGCGATTGGTCGGGAAGCACTGAAGCTTTCTTT
CASSDWSGSTEAFF
>16|NA|TRBV4-2|TRBJ1-6|NA
TGTGCCAGCAGCCAAGAAGGTGACATCTGTAATTCACCCCTCCACTTT
CASSQEGDICNSPLHF
>13|NA|TRBV29-1|TRBJ1-5|NA
TGCGGCGTTGTTGGACAGACAAATCAGCCCCAGCATTTT
CGVVGQTNQPQHF
>16|NA|TRBV24-1|TRBJ2-1|NA
TGTGCCATCAGTGATTCTCCCTTAGGGAAAAACAATGAGCAGTTCTTC
CAISDSPLGKNNEQFF
>17|NA|TRBV25-1|TRBJ1-1|TRBD1
TGTGCCAGCAGTGCCTTGTTGGGAGACAGGGAGAACACTGAAGCTTTCTTC
CASSALLGDRENTEAFF
>17|once|TRBV6-6|TRBJ2-1|TRBD1
TGTGCCAGGAGACCCCGGGACAGGGTGAACTCCTACAATGAGCAGTTCTTC
CARRPRDRVNSYNEQFF
>15|NA|TRBV20-1|TRBJ2-5|NA
TGCAGTGCTAGTCCCTTTAGCGGACAGGTAGAGACCCAGTACTTC
CSASPFSGQVETQYF
>14|many|TRBV6-5|TRBJ2-2|NA
TGTGCCAGCAGTTTCCGGACGAACACCGGGGAGCTGTTTTTT
CASSFRTNTGELFF
>17|once|TRBV6-5|TRBJ2-6|TRBD2
TGTGCCAGCAAAGGGACTAGCGGATCTTACGGGGCCAAGGTCCTGACTTTC
CASKGTSGSYGAKVLTF
>15|once|TRBV7-9|TRBJ2-7|NA
TGTGCCAGCAGCTTAGATGGGATTAGTGCCTACGAGCAGTACTTC
CASSLDGISAYEQYF